This entry lists 30 T cell receptor beta chains sequenced from one sample in a study of post-analysis software for immune sequencing data. Study outcomes and limitations: TRBV segments more frequent in patients than in controls numbered about 5 and included TRBV5-6, TRBV5-1 and TRBV20-1.

Antigen specificity for these receptors is unknown. Prepared libraries of TCR beta cDNA carried unique molecular identifiers. Via MiXCR, TCRdb re-called the PCR reads, giving one row per CDR3 protein. The sample records about 430,000 distinct CDR3 sequences, about 40% being singletons. Sequenced: blood. The source of these receptors is a girl aged 2-10 years with multiple sclerosis.

V gene TRBV20-1 combines with J gene TRBJ2-5; the match to TRBD1 covers 8 bases. The J call may be in error: the DNA end matches TRBJ2-7 better. Germline V lookup: CDR1 DFQATT, CDR2 SNEGSKA (reference sequence). The CDR3 loop spans 14 amino acids. The CDR3 region has the DNA TGCAGTGCCAGTCCGACAGGGGAACGCTACGAGCAGTACTTC. Translated, it gives CSASPTGERYEQYF.

CDR3 amino acids: CASSQDRGAGYTF. Here the CDR3 DNA reads TGCGCCAGCAGCCAAGATCGGGGGGCTGGCTACACCTTC. The rearrangement links TRBV4-3 to TRBJ1-2, with a tentative D call TRBD1 (6 bases). V dropped 0 bases and J dropped 7 bases, with 9 bases sitting between them. CDR1 is LGHNA and CDR2 is YSLEER in the germline V gene. This CDR3 is built from 13 residues.

The chain joins TRBV2 to TRBJ1-6; D is unclear. Germline V gives CDR1 SNHLY, CDR2 FYNNEI. The CDR3 has 15 residues. Trimming cost V 7 bases and J 0 bases, with 10 bases left between them. CDR3 residues: CASTLTSSYNSPLHF. The DNA of the CDR3 is TGTGCCAGCACCTTGACCAGCTCCTATAATTCACCCCTCCACTTT.

The gene calls are TRBV5-1 and TRBJ1-1, with TRBD1 as a possible D gene (6 bases). In germline, CDR1 is SGHRS, CDR2 YFSETQ. The length of the CDR3 is 16 residues. The germline V and J ends were trimmed by 0 bases and 3 bases, with 15 bases remaining between them. The CDR3 DNA follows: TGCGCCAGCAGCTTGGGGCCACAGGGTTTGGACACTGAAGCTTTCTTT. Translation: CASSLGPQGLDTEAFF.

This clonotype was seen only once. The chain couples TRBV20-1 to TRBJ1-5; D gene uncertain. Trimming pared 3 bases from V and 4 bases from J, leaving 13 bases between. Germline CDR1 DFQATT, CDR2 SNEGSKA (reference sequence). The CDR3 runs 14 residues. The CDR3 nucleotides read TGCAGTGCTAGGGAGGGCCACTTGAATCAGCCCCAGCATTTT. Translating it yields CSAREGHLNQPQHF.

This clonotype was counted between two and nine times. This sequence joins TRBV4-1 and TRBJ1-2; TRBD1 aligns across 7 bases. Trimming took 0 bases from V and 8 from J; bases not matched to a gene: 9. The CDR3 runs to 15 residues. CDR1 MGHRA and CDR2 YSYEKL come from the germline V gene. CDR3 nucleotides: TGCGCCAGCAGCCAAGATCAACAGGGGACGTGGGGCTACACCTTC. The encoded protein is CASSQDQQGTWGYTF.

The gene calls are TRBV5-1 and TRBJ2-5; TRBD2 might be the D (6 bases). The germline V gene has CDR1 SGHRS and CDR2 YFSETQ. This CDR3 is built from 14 residues. Trimming pared 3 bases from V and 0 bases from J, leaving 9 bases between. The CDR3, as DNA: TGCGCCAGCAGCTCGGGACTGTACCAAGAGACCCAGTACTTC. Protein sequence: CASSSGLYQETQYF. The full variable domain, its missing parts supplied by reference TRBV5-1 and TRBJ2-5, is KAGVTQTPRYLIKTRGQQVTLSCSPISGHRSVSWYQQTPGQGLQFLFEYFSETQRNKGNFPGRFSGRQFSNSRSEMNVSTLELGDSALYLCASSSGLYQETQYFGPGTRLLVL.

CDR3 bases: TGCGCCAGCAGCTTATCTACCACCAAGGGTGCGCAGTATTTT. Amino acids: CASSLSTTKGAQYF. This chain connects TRBV5-1 to TRBJ2-3; D unclear. V lost 2 bases and J 10 bases, leaving 17 bases between the germline ends. CDR1 is SGHRS and CDR2 is YFSETQ in the germline V gene. This CDR3 comprises 14 residues.

This chain joins TRBV27 and TRBJ2-7; 8 bases line up with TRBD2. The length of the CDR3 is 15 residues. Germline V CDR1 and CDR2: MNHEY, SMNVEV (reference sequence). V was clipped by 8 bases and J by 3 bases; unmatched bases: 12. CDR3 nucleotides: TGTGCCAGCGGCCCCCTGACTAGCGCCAACTACGAGCAGTACTTC. As protein: CASGPLTSANYEQYF.

This clonotype was seen a handful of times. The rearrangement joins TRBV18 to TRBJ2-5, with D possibly TRBD2 on 5 matching bases. The CDR3 runs 14 residues. From germline, CDR1 is KGHSH and CDR2 LQKENI. The ends were cut back, 5 bases at V and 5 bases at J, with 15 bases in the middle. The DNA of the CDR3 is TGTGCCAGCTCAAGAAATCGGGGTGTGGAGACCCAGTACTTC. Its translation: CASSRNRGVETQYF.

Note on this clonotype: Germline and junction disagree at one end, which may indicate a read error. The rearrangement uses TRBV7-8 and TRBJ2-1; perhaps TRBD2 as D (6 bases). This CDR3 spans 14 amino acids. CDR1 is SGHVS and CDR2 is FQNEAQ in the germline V gene. The CDR3 reads CTSSPPWGDNEQFF. DNA of the CDR3: TGTACCAGCAGCCCGCCTTGGGGGGACAATGAGCAGTTCTTC.

This clonotype was observed a few times. This chain uses TRBV7-2 with TRBJ2-1; D remains ambiguous. The CDR3 sequence is 13 residues long. The germline CDR1 and CDR2 sequences are SGHTA and FQGNSA. V dropped 5 bases and J dropped 7 bases, with 12 bases sitting between them. DNA for the CDR3: TGTGCCAGCAGCGGACGGTGGGGAAATGAGCAGTTCTTC. Protein: CASSGRWGNEQFF.

The V gene is TRBV3-1, the J gene TRBJ2-1, with D hard to call. Looked up from germline, CDR1 is LGHDT and CDR2 is YNNKEL (reference sequence). The length of the CDR3 is 14 residues. Trimming left V 3 bases short and J 15 bases short, with 21 bases between. The CDR3 reads CASSQRPLVDEGFF. CDR3 nucleotide sequence: TGTGCCAGCAGCCAGAGGCCTTTGGTGGATGAAGGGTTCTTC.

This rearrangement joins TRBV29-1 to TRBJ2-5, with TRBD1 as a possible D gene (6 bases). Germline lookup yields CDR1 SQVTM and CDR2 ANQGSEA. V gave up 4 bases and J gave up 1 base, with 19 bases separating them. The CDR3 totals 16 residues. CDR3 DNA: TGCAGCGTTGCCTCGGCCAGGGACACCCTCCAAGAGACCCAGTACTTC. Protein: CSVASARDTLQETQYF.

This clonotype was recorded a few times. The chain recombines TRBV29-1 with TRBJ2-7, with 7 bases fitting TRBD1. CDR1 is SQVTM and CDR2 is ANQGSEA in the germline V gene. CDR3 length: 11 residues. J was trimmed by 10 bases and V by 5 bases; bases with no gene match: 8. CDR3 bases: TGCAGCGTTTGGTACCGGGACAGCCAGTACTTC. Its translation: CSVWYRDSQYF.

This clonotype has more than one count but fewer than ten. The CDR3 DNA reads as TGTGCCAGCAGCTTAACGCACATTCAAGAGACCCAGTACTTC. It codes for CASSLTHIQETQYF. The genes are TRBV7-3 and TRBJ2-5; unclear D gene. Trimming stripped 0 bases from V and 2 bases from J, with 7 bases between. The germline gives CDR1 SGHTA, CDR2 FQGTGA. This CDR3 spans 14 amino acids.

The rearrangement uses TRBV10-2 and TRBJ1-5; a possible D gene is TRBD1 (5 bases). The CDR3 sequence is 12 residues long. The V gene's germline CDR1 is WSHSY and CDR2 SAAADI. Trimming pared 6 bases from V and 5 bases from J, leaving 8 bases between. CDR3 sequence reads: CASRQGDQPQHF. In DNA, the CDR3 is TGCGCCAGCAGGCAGGGAGATCAGCCCCAGCATTTT.

Comment on this clonotype: The junction and the germline gene differ at one end; a read error may be behind it. The gene calls are TRBV7-6 and TRBJ2-1; D is possibly TRBD1 or TRBD2 (6 bases each). The CDR3 extends over 16 amino acids. CDR1 and CDR2 (germline): SGHVS, FNYEAQ. The CDR3 bases are TGTGCCAGCAGCTCTTCGGGGGCTGGCTCCTACAATGAGCGGTTCTTC. Translation: CASSSSGAGSYNERFF.

This clonotype has a handful of counts. The chain recombines TRBV4-1 with TRBJ2-6; 7 bases fit TRBD1. The CDR3 length is 16 residues. Germline CDR1 and CDR2: MGHRA and YSYEKL. V lost 4 bases and J lost 4; bases outside the gene matches: 7. For the CDR3, the DNA is TGCGCCAGCAGCCTCCGACAGGGTTCCGGGGCCAACGTCCTGACTTTC. This codes for CASSLRQGSGANVLTF.

This chain connects TRBV7-2 to TRBJ1-4; TRBD1 matches 7 bases. This CDR3 spans 17 amino acids. CDR1 and CDR2 (germline): SGHTA, FQGNSA. After removal of 0 bases from V and 8 bases from J, the junction contained 12 bases not matched to a gene. Here the CDR3 reads CASSLAFGQAKGEKLFF. CDR3 sequence (DNA): TGTGCCAGCAGCTTAGCCTTCGGACAGGCCAAGGGGGAAAAACTGTTTTTT. The complete variable domain, with remaining parts taken from reference TRBV7-2 and TRBJ1-4, reads GAGVSQSPSNKVTEKGKDVELRCDPISGHTALYWYRQSLGQGLEFLIYFQGNSAPDKSGLPSDRFSAERTGGSVSTLTIQRTQQEDSAVYLCASSLAFGQAKGEKLFFGSGTQLSVL.

This clonotype was observed a few times. The V gene is TRBV29-1, the J gene TRBJ2-7, with a possible D match to TRBD2 (5 bases). V lost 5 bases, J lost 2 bases, and 16 bases lay in between. CDR3 length equals 14 residues. Germline CDR1 reads SQVTM; CDR2 reads ANQGSEA. DNA of the CDR3: TGCAGCGTTTTCGGGATTCTGAGACCCTACGAGCAGTACTTC. Its protein is CSVFGILRPYEQYF.

The chain links TRBV2 to TRBJ2-7, with D unclear. Germline V lookup: CDR1 SNHLY, CDR2 FYNNEI. The germline V and J ends were trimmed by 5 bases and 3 bases, with 8 bases remaining between them. There are 12 residues in the CDR3. The CDR3 here is CASSTVIYEQYF. CDR3 coding DNA: TGTGCCAGCAGTACCGTTATCTACGAGCAGTACTTC.

The chain carries TRBV10-3 and TRBJ2-5; the match to TRBD1 covers 7 bases. This CDR3 region has 13 residues. CDR1 and CDR2 from the germline V gene are ENHRY and SYGVKD. J lost 2 bases, V lost 7 bases, and 4 bases had no gene match. The CDR3 nucleotides are TGTGCCATCAACGACAGGGATCAAGAGACCCAGTACTTC. This gives the protein CAINDRDQETQYF.

This clonotype was seen more than once but under ten times. The chain combines TRBV12-5 with TRBJ2-7; D is undetermined. This CDR3 is built from 14 residues. Deletions cut 3 bases from V and 5 bases from J, with 14 bases between. Germline CDR1 reads LGHNT; CDR2 reads FRNRAP. The CDR3: CASGFWVGDHEQYF. CDR3 coding DNA: TGTGCTAGTGGTTTCTGGGTTGGGGATCACGAGCAGTACTTC.

As for this clonotype: A junction end diverges from the germline sequence, so it may reflect a read error. The genes are TRBV18 and TRBJ2-1, with no clear D. CDR3 size: 14 residues. CDR1 KGHSH and CDR2 LQKENI come from the germline V gene. The CDR3 sequence: CASPPPTPVAEQFF. The DNA for the CDR3 is TGTGCCAGCCCACCGCCGACCCCCGTGGCTGAGCAGTTCTTC.

V usage is TRBV6-5 and J usage is TRBJ1-2; a weak D match, TRBD1 (5 bases). The germline V gene has CDR1 MNHEY and CDR2 SVGAGI. This CDR3 region has 13 residues. Between the trimmed V and J ends, which lost 5 bases and 4 bases, there was a span of 11 bases. The CDR3 DNA is TGTGCCAGCAGTACCTTCACAGGCTATGGCTACACCTTC. Residues: CASSTFTGYGYTF.

This clonotype was seen a single time. The junction departs from germline at one end; a sequencing error may be responsible. V and J are TRBV7-3 and TRBJ2-5; D is perhaps TRBD1 or TRBD2 (5 bases each). CDR3 length equals 14 residues. Germline-derived CDR1 and CDR2 are SGHTA and FQGTGA. CDR3 loop: CASSYQGRVEAQYF. The CDR3 region has the DNA TGTGCCAGCAGCTACCAGGGACGGGTAGAGGCCCAGTACTTC.

The rearrangement uses TRBV12-3 or TRBV12-4 and TRBJ1-2; perhaps TRBD1 as D (5 bases). Trimming removed 1 base from V and 6 bases from J, with 15 bases in between. The CDR3 sequence is 15 residues long. The CDR3 reads CASSLESRELDGYTF. In nucleotides, the CDR3 is TGTGCCAGCAGTTTAGAGTCCAGGGAGTTGGATGGCTACACCTTC.

The chain is built from TRBV6-2 or TRBV6-3 and TRBJ2-3; D ambiguous. CDR3 length: 12 residues. Trimming left V 1 base short and J 4 bases short, with 3 bases between. CDR1 and CDR2 from the germline V gene are MNHEY and SVGEGT. Here the CDR3 reads CASSYYSDTQYF. The CDR3 DNA sequence: TGTGCCAGCAGTTACTACTCAGATACGCAGTATTTT.

The rearrangement uses TRBV6-5 and TRBJ1-4; possible D gene TRBD1, 6 bases. The CDR3 is 12 residues long. Germline loops: CDR1 MNHEY, CDR2 SVGAGI. The germline V and J ends were trimmed by 6 bases and 10 bases, with 12 bases remaining between them. The CDR3 coding sequence is TGTGCCAGCAGCCACGACAGGTTAAAACTGTTTTTT. It translates to CASSHDRLKLFF.